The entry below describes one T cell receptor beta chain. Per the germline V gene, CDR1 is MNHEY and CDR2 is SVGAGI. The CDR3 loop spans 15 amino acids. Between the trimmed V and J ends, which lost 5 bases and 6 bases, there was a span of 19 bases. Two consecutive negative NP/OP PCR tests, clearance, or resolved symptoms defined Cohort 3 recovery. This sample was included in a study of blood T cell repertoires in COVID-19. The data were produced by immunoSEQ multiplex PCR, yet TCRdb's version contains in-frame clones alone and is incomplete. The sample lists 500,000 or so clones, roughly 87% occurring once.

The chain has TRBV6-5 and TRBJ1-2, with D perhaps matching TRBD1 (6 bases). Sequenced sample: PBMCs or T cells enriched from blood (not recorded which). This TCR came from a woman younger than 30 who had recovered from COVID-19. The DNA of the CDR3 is TGTGCCAGCAGTAACGAAAGGGGGAGCGTGGATGGCTACACCTTC. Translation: CASSNERGSVDGYTF.